Sequencing of this T cell receptor (beta chain) was carried out in a study of blood T cell repertoires in COVID-19. Study-level background: Samples of COVID-19 (acute and convalescent) were obtained from the United States, Italy and Spain. Nucleic acid was either cDNA or gDNA, and it came from T cells, B-cell-depleted T cells, or PBMCs.

Original processing notes: Quantification of nucleated cells was approximated via reference gene primer amplification. Repertoires were generated with immunoSEQ multiplex PCR, while TCRdb's copy carries only in-frame clones and drops some. V, J and clone size reflect that table, while D and trimming were determined from the DNA. The data show fewer than 120,000 clones, about 72% seen once. What was sequenced was peripheral blood. The sequence was obtained from an older woman with acute or convalescent COVID-19.

The CDR3 bases are TGTGCCAGCGGGGGGAGATCGAACACTGAAGCTTTCTTT. Its translation: CASGGRSNTEAFF. The rearrangement uses TRBV9 and TRBJ1-1; tentatively, D is TRBD1 (5 bases). V was cut by 7 bases and J by 1 base, with 11 bases left in between. Germline CDR1 SGDLS, CDR2 YYNGEE. This CDR3 contains 13 residues.